A selection of T cell receptor beta chains follows, all from one sample in a study of graft-versus-host responses after intestinal transplantation. The table came from immunoSEQ multiplex PCR; TCRdb's copy has only in-frame clones and leaves some out. The sample consists of 89,000 or so clones, around 80% of them appearing once. Their antigen targets remain unknown. The sample in question was unstimulated CD4+ T cells sorted from spleen or lymph node cells, obtained before intestinal transplant. These receptors were collected from a human donor who received an intestinal transplant. Both conserved end residues are part of each CDR3. A D gene is named only where the DNA matches it firmly. Clone size is given for some rows only: seen once, a few or many times, or a class if the clone is expanded.

J,D,V,size,CDR3,DNA
TRBJ1-2,TRBD1,TRBV19,.,CASSESSDRGRAGYTF,TGTGCCAGTAGTGAATCTTCGGACAGGGGGCGAGCTGGCTACACCTTC
TRBJ2-5,.,TRBV7-2,once,CASSLGGGHKTQYF,TGTGCCAGCAGCTTAGGGGGGGGGCACAAGACCCAGTACTTC
TRBJ1-2,.,TRBV15,few,CATSRDPRGEGYTF,TGTGCCACCAGCAGAGATCCCCGAGGAGAGGGCTACACCTTC
TRBJ2-5,TRBD2,TRBV5-1,.,CASSLVGEGKETQYF,TGCGCCAGCAGCTTGGTCGGGGAGGGGAAAGAGACCCAGTACTTC
TRBJ2-7,TRBD1,TRBV7-3,.,CASSRTGVEQYF,TGTGCCAGCAGCCGGACAGGGGTCGAGCAGTACTTC
TRBJ2-1,.,TRBV20-1,few,CSANRRGEQFF,TGCAGTGCCAATAGGAGGGGTGAGCAGTTCTTC
TRBJ2-3,TRBD2,TRBV5-4,.,CASSRREATDTQYF,TGTGCCAGCAGCCGGCGGGAGGCCACAGATACGCAGTATTTT
TRBJ1-4,.,TRBV9,once,CASSRGGYGQTEKLFF,TGTGCCAGCAGCAGGGGGGGGTACGGACAGACTGAAAAACTGTTTTTT
TRBJ2-5,.,TRBV15,.,CATSRPETHGETQYF,TGTGCCACCAGCAGACCGGAGACCCACGGGGAGACCCAGTACTTC
TRBJ2-3,.,TRBV30,.,CAWSDPGRGDTQYF,TGTGCCTGGAGTGACCCCGGTCGAGGAGATACGCAGTATTTT
TRBJ2-6,TRBD1,TRBV14,.,CASSQGQRGANVLTF,TGTGCCAGCAGCCAGGGACAGAGGGGGGCCAACGTCCTGACTTTC
TRBJ2-7,TRBD1,TRBV6-5,few,CASSYRDRGPYEQYF,TGTGCCAGCAGTTACCGGGACAGGGGCCCCTACGAGCAGTACTTC
TRBJ1-2,TRBD1,TRBV5-6,once,CASSFGGGDYYGYTF,TGTGCCAGCAGCTTCGGAGGGGGCGATTACTATGGCTACACCTTC
TRBJ2-2,.,TRBV5-1,few,CASSLRQVATGELFF,TGCGCCAGCAGCTTGAGGCAGGTGGCGACCGGGGAGCTGTTTTTT